This passage covers 2 T cell receptor beta chains from one sample sequenced in a study of T cells in Graves' hyperthyroidism and ophthalmopathy. TCR beta CDR3 sequences were amplified from RNA transcripts. First-round RT-PCR targeting the TCR CDR3 was performed with the HTBI primer set. TCRdb re-called the multiplex PCR reads through MiXCR, storing one row per CDR3 protein. This sample carries about 300,000 distinct CDR3 sequences, roughly 15% of them seen once, and the ten largest clones take approximately 33%. The source material was blood. The receptors were gathered from a man aged 30-40 years with Graves' hyperthyroidism.

This rearrangement joins TRBV5-4 to TRBJ2-5; weak D call: TRBD2 (7 bases). Germline CDR1 SGHNT, CDR2 YYREEE (reference sequence). The CDR3 sequence is 15 residues long. Trimming cost V 0 bases and J 5 bases, with 14 bases left between them. CDR3 DNA sequence: TGTGCCAGCAGCTTGGTTCCGGGGGGCGCGGAGACCCAGTACTTC. Translating it yields CASSLVPGGAETQYF.

This clonotype occurred many times. The gene calls are TRBV12-3 or TRBV12-4 and TRBJ2-3; 8 bases line up with TRBD1. The V gene end was trimmed by 4 bases and the J gene end by 1 base; junction bases not matched to a gene: 7. The CDR3 runs 16 residues. DNA of the CDR3: TGTGCCAGCAGTTCCCATCCGGGACAGGGCACAGATACGCAGTATTTT. This gives the protein CASSSHPGQGTDTQYF.